This T cell receptor (beta chain) was captured in a study of radiotherapy plus CTLA-4 blockade in lung cancer. Study-wide context: Of the patients, under 20% showed objective responses and about 29% attained disease control. Points from the study as a whole: Clones of tumor-derived TCRs expanded in blood after radiotherapy plus ipilimumab.

In chemo-refractory metastatic non-small-cell lung cancer, patients got ipilimumab CTLA-4 blockade together with focal radiation. Assay: immunoSEQ multiplex PCR; the TCRdb copy retains only in-frame clones and omits some. This sample has approximately 73,000 clones, with roughly 84% found just once. About this clone itself: Its target is not known.

The CDR3 totals 12 residues. V lost 5 bases to trimming and J lost 4 bases, with 6 bases between them. Germline V gene data show CDR1 as MNHEY and CDR2 as SMNVEV (reference sequence). This TCR came from a human donor with non-small cell lung cancer that progressed on radiotherapy plus ipilimumab. This specimen consisted of peripheral blood, obtained from a patient treated with radiotherapy plus ipilimumab. This rearrangement joins TRBV27 to TRBJ1-5, with D uncertain. In DNA form, the CDR3 reads TGTGCCAGCAGTACCGTTAATCAGCCCCAGCATTTT. Translating gives CASSTVNQPQHF.